This TCR beta chain was sequenced in a study of shared clonotypes between healthy human individuals (dated by TCRdb to the early 2020s). A note on the overall study: The cohort included three men and a couple of women between 18 and 49 years of age. For each donor, CD4 naive and CD4 memory were each run on three plates, CD8 naive on two plates, and CD8 memory on one plate. To estimate repertoire size and how much clonotype sharing occurs between individuals, the study deeply sequenced the blood TCR repertoires of five or six healthy adults. To increase sequencing depth and limit assay-specific biases, TCR repertoire library preparation and sequencing were carried out by different laboratories using diverse techniques. Leukapheresis yielded between about 0.94 and 8.9 billion PBMCs per donor. The study at large found these results: When a few donors were compared, the shared fraction of clonotypes was around 4.6% for naive CD4, approximately 3.5% for naive CD8, roughly 2.3% for memory CD4, and 0.4% for memory CD8. Compared with non-shared clonotypes, clonotypes shared by all four sorted-subset donors had higher generation probabilities. Sampling was restricted to blood, and TCR repertoires in tissue are likely to differ from TCR repertoires in blood. Even with the large sequencing depth, rarefaction of the sorted-subset datasets indicated that sequencing was incomplete. Pairwise subsampling indicated that sequencing depth was expected to affect the degree of clonotype sharing among donors. Estimated clonotype richness was generally larger for naive than for memory subsets. Because the study included a small number of donors, the genetic and exposure-history diversity represented was limited.

The germline V gene gives CDR1 as SGHTA and CDR2 as FQGNSA. The CDR3 numbers 14 residues from cysteine through phenylalanine. Of all the DNA, just the CDR3 is kept, 42 bases in frame from base 1. Germline trimming amounts to 7 bases on V and 7 bases on J, with 3 as the count of junction bases outside the gene matches. Concerning this clone: Its antigen target is currently unknown. No clone much larger than this one lies a single base away; base qualities are absent.

Healthy HIV-negative adults with no recently reported acute infections or vaccinations were included as donors. All donors were Caucasian adults living in Nashville, Tennessee, USA. CD4+ T cells were enriched by magnetic negative selection; naive cells were then positively selected on CD45RA, and the negative fraction formed the memory subset. After blood collection by leukapheresis, PBMCs were isolated using Ficoll-Histopaque density gradient centrifugation and then cryopreserved in the vapor phase of liquid nitrogen. Analytical flow cytometry was used to check the purity and quantity of each magnetically sorted T cell population. From each sorted fraction, genomic DNA was isolated and quantified by UV absorbance on a Nanodrop 2000c. Using the deep immunoSEQ assay, TCR CDR3 regions were amplified from genomic DNA by multiplex PCR. Extracted genomic DNA from each cell subset was spread evenly across all wells of several immunoSEQ 96-well plates, with each plate serving as a replicate. Each replicate PCR for sorted subsets received around 200 ng genomic DNA, equal to roughly 30,000 T cell genomes. Purified libraries were quantified with a Qubit 3.0 fluorometer, sized on a Bioanalyzer 2100, and re-quantified with the KAPA Library Quantification kit. A separate single-read 150-cycle Illumina NextSeq 550 flow cell was used to sequence each immunoSEQ 96-well plate. Per the authors' processing: Because the immunoSEQ output held only junctional sequences and lacked quality scores, the filtering could not match the filtering applied to full-length reads. Sequences were annotated with PyIR, a Python wrapper for IgBLAST v1.9, using IMGT germline references to assign V/J genes and CDR3. Reads with weak V/J assignments (E-value above 1e-6), missing CDR3, stop codons, out-of-frame junctions, or ambiguous translated residues were removed. A V3J clonotype was defined by an identical inferred V gene, J gene, and CDR3 amino acid sequence. Percentage overlap between repertoires was computed as shared unique clonotypes divided by the size of the smaller repertoire. Repertoire richness was assessed with RTK rarefaction, the Chao1 estimator, and Recon v2.1 estimates of unobserved clonotypes. Generation probabilities were computed with OLGA for all TCRbeta clonotypes obtained by the gDNA method from a handful of donors. As stored in TCRdb, this immuneACCESS dataset retains in-frame rearrangements with V and J assigned. A fraction of the clones does not appear; measured against another copy, unresolved V genes explain less than half of the discrepancy, and the remainder lacks a known reason. D and trimming were read from the DNA, whereas the V and J calls and clone size are those reported in that table. Across this sample there are a few million clones, with almost 96% seen only once. Clones ranked in the top ten supply over 0.1% of the sample.

The receptor comes from a man between 18 and 35 years old in good health. Sequenced: naive CD4+ T cells sorted from blood. The label giving this sample's cell subset or site can be read as: CD45RA+ positively selected. The chain is encoded by TRBV7-2 joined to TRBJ2-1, and 14 bases in between align with TRBD2. The CDR3 region has the sequence CASTWTSGGNEQFF. The nucleotides are TGTGCCAGCACCTGGACTAGCGGGGGGAATGAGCAGTTCTTC.